This entry describes one TCR beta chain. Its specificity is unknown. This specimen comes from a study of pediatric ulcerative colitis. Study-level results: Clonal expansions reduced rectal repertoire diversity in acute severe colitis.

Rectal tissue came from one to two pinch biopsies taken at colonoscopy. Germline CDR1 reads LNHNV; CDR2 reads YYDKDF (reference sequence). CDR3 length equals 15 residues. V was pared by 0 bases and J by 3 bases, with 8 bases between. This table comes from immunoSEQ multiplex PCR, and its TCRdb copy is limited to in-frame clones, with some not included. Of 36,000 or so clones in the sample, more than 70% were seen once. The chain has TRBV15 and TRBJ1-4, with D unresolved. This sequence originates from a boy younger than 18 with moderate ulcerative colitis. Material for sequencing was gut tissue. CDR3 in amino acids: CATSRDGQANEKLFF. The CDR3 region has the DNA TGTGCCACCAGCAGAGATGGGCAGGCTAATGAAAAACTGTTTTTT. The variable domain in full, with the rest retrieved from reference TRBV15 and TRBJ1-4, is DAMVIQNPRYQVTQFGKPVTLSCSQTLNHNVMYWYQQKSSQAPKLLFHYYDKDFNNEADTPDNFQSRRPNTSFCFLDIRSPGLGDTAMYLCATSRDGQANEKLFFGSGTQLSVL.